The clone carrying this T cell receptor beta chain was detected a few times. Its antigen is still unknown. This sample is part of a study of blood T cells in healthy people across ages. Study results and limitations: Roughly linearly, TCR beta diversity per million T cells fell as age increased.

The authors ran a second PCR of 7 to 11 cycles using a sample-barcoded 5' primer and a J-beta primer mix. TCRdb re-analysed the 5' RACE reads in MiXCR, keeping a single row per CDR3 protein. The sample records about 800,000 distinct CDR3 sequences, about 25% being singletons. The same sample was also studied in work on T cells of mothers and their children. That source notes: Added by the second PCR's M1S primer were sample barcodes and 2-4 random nucleotides. Unrelated mother-child pairs always had slightly, but never significantly, lower normalized overlap than related pairs.

The receptor was isolated from a boy aged 5-17 years in good health. Sequencing input: blood.

CDR3 nucleotide sequence: TGTGCCAGCAGTGTGTATGGACAGGGACCCTACGAGCAGTACTTC. Protein sequence: CASSVYGQGPYEQYF. The V gene is TRBV2, the J gene TRBJ2-7; 8 bases are shared with TRBD1. Germline CDR1 and CDR2: SNHLY and FYNNEI. V dropped 4 bases and J dropped 2; count of bases not matched to a gene: 7. The CDR3 sequence is 15 residues long.